The clone carrying this T cell receptor beta chain occurred a few times. These data originate in a study of shared clonotypes between healthy human individuals. Study background: Per donor, CD8 memory used one plate, CD8 naive used two, CD4 memory used three and CD4 naive used three.

Tens of thousands of T cell genomes (approximately 0.2 ug DNA) went into each sorted-subset replicate. This table comes from immunoSEQ multiplex PCR, and its TCRdb copy is limited to in-frame clones, with some not included. The sample comprises some 95,000 clones, 68% of which are singletons, and approximately 50% rests with the top ten. This CDR3 comprises 15 residues. The germline V and J ends were trimmed by 7 bases and 3 bases, with 22 bases remaining between them. In germline, CDR1 is SQVTM, CDR2 ANQGSEA. All of the donors resided in Nashville, Tennessee, and each was a Caucasian adult. CD8 memory merged CD45RO+ with CCR7-negative CD45RA+ TemRA cells.

The sample comprised memory CD8+ T cells sorted from blood. Subset reported: CD45RO+ cells pooled with CCR7-negative TemRA cells. This TCR was sampled from a man in his thirties or forties in good health. V and J are TRBV29-1 and TRBJ2-7; perhaps TRBD1 as D (6 bases). The CDR3 DNA sequence: TGCAGCGCCATCGAGGTTGGACAGAGGCTCTACGAGCAGTACTTC. Translating it yields CSAIEVGQRLYEQYF.